The entry below describes one TCR beta chain. J gave up 3 bases and V 2 bases, and 2 bases lay outside the gene matches. CDR3 length: 16 amino acids. From germline, CDR1 is SGHVS and CDR2 FNYEAQ. This sample stems from a study of cytotoxic CD8 clonotypes in ibrutinib-treated CLL. Method: immunoSEQ multiplex PCR; TCRdb's copy keeps in-frame clones and lacks some. The sample shows 150,000 or so clones, approximately 81% of them seen only once. The J gene is TRBJ2-3, the V gene TRBV7-6; the match to TRBD2 covers 13 bases. Specimen: PBMCs, collected after 12 months of ibrutinib treatment. The receptor comes from a human donor with chronic lymphocytic leukemia. The CDR3 DNA follows: TGTGCCAGCAGCTTAAGGACTAGCGGGAGTACAGATACGCAGTATTTT. It yields the protein CASSLRTSGSTDTQYF.